Presented here are 18 T cell receptor beta chains from one specimen sequenced in a study of cytomegalovirus exposure and HLA in healthy donors. In the PCR, 60 Vbeta and 13 Jbeta primers were used. The protocol was immunoSEQ multiplex PCR, while the TCRdb copy is restricted to in-frame clones and leaves out a portion. The repertoire shows approximately 190,000 clones; the top ten hold almost 6.5%. The sample taken for sequencing was PBMCs. The receptor set was obtained from a man younger than 45 in good health and CMV-seronegative.

The chain uses TRBV9 and TRBJ2-5, with a possible D match to TRBD2 (5 bases). Per the germline V gene, CDR1 is SGDLS and CDR2 is YYNGEE. This CDR3 is built from 14 residues. Trimming pared 0 bases from V and 2 bases from J, leaving 8 bases between. CDR3: CASSVGGFQETQYF. The CDR3 region has the DNA TGTGCCAGCAGCGTAGGAGGGTTTCAAGAGACCCAGTACTTC.

CDR3 protein: CAGSGTGNTGELFF. The CDR3 DNA sequence: TGTGCCGGCTCCGGGACAGGGAACACCGGGGAGCTGTTTTTT. The chain has TRBV2 and TRBJ2-2, with 8 bases identical to TRBD1. This CDR3 spans 14 amino acids. The V segment lost 11 bases and the J segment 1 base; nucleotides outside the gene matches: 6. Germline V gene sequence: CDR1 SNHLY, CDR2 FYNNEI.

The chain combines TRBV4-1 with TRBJ2-3; TRBD1 is a possible D gene (6 bases). Germline lookup yields CDR1 MGHRA and CDR2 YSYEKL. Trimming cost V 4 bases and J 4 bases, with 12 bases left between them. This CDR3 has 14 amino acids. CDR3 sequence reads: CASSRSEGADTQYF. Here the CDR3 DNA reads TGCGCCAGCAGCCGCTCTGAGGGGGCAGATACGCAGTATTTT.

Concerning this clone itself: Relative to the germline gene, one junction end is altered; a read error may explain this. This chain connects TRBV4-1 to TRBJ2-7; D might be TRBD2 (5 bases). Germline loops: CDR1 MGHRA, CDR2 YSYEKL. The CDR3 has 13 residues. CDR3 DNA sequence: TGCGCCAGCAGCCAAGATCTGGCCCAGCCCGCGGGCTTC. Residues: CASSQDLAQPAGF.

This sequence joins TRBV28 and TRBJ2-2; 9 nucleotides line up with TRBD1. This CDR3 has 16 residues. The trim removed 5 bases at V and 4 bases at J, leaving 8 bases unmatched. Germline-derived CDR1 and CDR2 are MDHEN and SYDVKM. In nucleotides, the CDR3 is TGTGCCAGCAGTCTAAAACAGGGGGCGCTCACCGGGGAGCTGTTTTTT. The encoded protein is CASSLKQGALTGELFF.

The J gene is TRBJ1-1, the V gene TRBV20-1; D gene ambiguous. The CDR3 contains 10 residues. V shed 4 bases and J shed 13 bases, with 13 bases lying between them. The germline V gene encodes CDR1 DFQATT and CDR2 SNEGSKA (reference sequence). CDR3 in amino acids: CSATNSGLFF. DNA for the CDR3: TGCAGTGCTACTAACTCCGGACTTTTCTTT.

This sequence joins TRBV30 and TRBJ2-2, with 10 nucleotides matching TRBD1. Germline V gives CDR1 GTSNPN, CDR2 SVGIG (reference sequence). This CDR3 is 19 amino acids long. V gave up 0 bases and J gave up 2 bases; unmatched junction bases: 12. The CDR3 region is CAWSVLWGRQGANTGELFF. The DNA of the CDR3 is TGTGCCTGGAGTGTACTTTGGGGGAGACAGGGGGCTAACACCGGGGAGCTGTTTTTT.

The chain couples TRBV4-1 to TRBJ2-1, with TRBD2 identical over 9 bases. J lost 9 bases, V lost 7 bases, and 1 base had no gene match. The CDR3 runs 11 residues. CDR1 is MGHRA and CDR2 is YSYEKL in the germline V gene. DNA of the CDR3: TGCGCCAGCACACTAGCGGGTGAGCAGTTCTTC. Its translation is CASTLAGEQFF.

As concerns this clone: Other DNA sequences in this specimen translate into the identical CDR3. The rearrangement uses TRBV10-3 and TRBJ2-7; D is unresolved. The CDR3 spans 12 residues. Trimming removed 3 bases at V and 0 bases at J, with 3 bases between. Germline loops: CDR1 ENHRY, CDR2 SYGVKD. The CDR3: CAISDSSYEQYF. DNA of the CDR3: TGTGCCATCAGTGACAGCTCCTACGAGCAGTACTTC.

The chain has TRBV18 and TRBJ2-2; TRBD1 matches at 7 bases. CDR1 and CDR2 from the germline V gene are KGHSH and LQKENI. The V segment lost 6 bases and the J segment 0 bases; nucleotides outside the gene matches: 7. The CDR3 has 16 amino acids. The CDR3 region has the DNA TGTGCCAGCTCTTCCAGGGGGAACACGAACACCGGGGAGCTGTTTTTT. Its protein is CASSSRGNTNTGELFF. The whole variable domain, remainder taken from reference TRBV18 and TRBJ2-2, is NAGVMQNPRHLVRRRGQEARLRCSPMKGHSHVYWYRQLPEEGLKFMVYLQKENIIDESGMPKERFSAEFPKEGPSILRIQQVVRGDSAAYFCASSSRGNTNTGELFFGEGSRLTVL.

On this clone itself: A read error may account for a junction end that differs from germline. The chain recombines TRBV5-1 with TRBJ2-7, with D unresolved. This CDR3 is built from 13 residues. Germline V gene lookup returns CDR1 SGHRS and CDR2 YFSETQ. In nucleotides, the CDR3 is TGCGCCAGCAGTTTGGGATCCACTTACGAGCAGTACTTC. Protein sequence: CASSLGSTYEQYF.

The rearrangement links TRBV7-9 to TRBJ1-5, with 9 bases lining up with TRBD1. This CDR3 region has 14 residues. Germline V gives CDR1 SEHNR, CDR2 FQNEAQ (reference sequence). The V and J ends lost 5 bases and 12 bases, in that order; junction bases with no gene match: 11. As DNA, the CDR3 is TGTGCCAGCAGCACCGGGACAGGGAACCGGCGCCAGCATTTT. Translated: CASSTGTGNRRQHF.

The chain carries TRBV12-5 and TRBJ1-6, with 7 bases identical to TRBD1. Looked up from germline, CDR1 is LGHNT and CDR2 is FRNRAP. CDR3 size: 19 residues. J was trimmed by 0 bases and V by 6 bases; bases with no gene match: 14. CDR3 amino acids: CASGPTGGTAHSYNSPLHF. In DNA form, the CDR3 reads TGTGCTAGTGGCCCCACCGGCGGGACAGCGCACTCCTATAATTCACCCCTCCACTTT.

This rearrangement joins TRBV19 to TRBJ1-4, with 8 bases identical to TRBD1. Germline V gene lookup returns CDR1 LNHDA and CDR2 SQIVND (reference sequence). The length of the CDR3 is 20 residues. Trimming removed 5 bases from V and 0 bases from J; junction bases left unmatched: 17. In nucleotides, the CDR3 is TGTGCCAGTAGTCCCAATTCCGGGACAGGTCAACTTGCAACTAATGAAAAACTGTTTTTT. Its translation is CASSPNSGTGQLATNEKLFF.

V usage is TRBV6-6 and J usage is TRBJ2-6; unclear D gene. V was clipped by 2 bases and J by 4 bases, with 12 bases between them. Germline V gives CDR1 MNHNY, CDR2 SVGAGI (reference sequence). The CDR3 contains 16 residues. CDR3 in amino acids: CASSYRHLIGANVLTF. The DNA of the CDR3 is TGTGCCAGCAGTTACCGACATCTCATCGGGGCCAACGTCCTGACTTTC.

The gene calls are TRBV7-2 and TRBJ2-2; D possibly corresponds to TRBD1 (5 bases). Germline lookup yields CDR1 SGHTA and CDR2 FQGNSA. The V end lost 5 bases, the J end lost 3 bases, and 16 bases lay between the germline ends. This CDR3 contains 16 residues. The CDR3 reads CASSPYLTGYTGELFF. CDR3 nucleotide sequence: TGTGCCAGCAGCCCTTATTTAACAGGCTACACCGGGGAGCTGTTTTTT.

The chain carries TRBV11-3 and TRBJ2-1; 8 bases match TRBD1. The V segment lost 9 bases and the J segment 3 bases; nucleotides outside the gene matches: 4. The CDR3 is made up of 13 amino acids. Looked up from germline, CDR1 is SGHNT and CDR2 is YENEEA. The CDR3 loop is CASGQGNYNEQFF. The CDR3, as DNA: TGTGCCAGTGGACAGGGTAACTACAATGAGCAGTTCTTC.

The chain uses TRBV19 and TRBJ1-5; 7 nucleotides align to TRBD1. The CDR3 runs to 14 residues. Looked up from germline, CDR1 is LNHDA and CDR2 is SQIVND (reference sequence). The trim removed 5 bases at V and 9 bases at J, leaving 10 bases unmatched. CDR3: CASSSRTGEGPQHF. The CDR3 DNA reads as TGTGCCAGTAGTTCCCGGACAGGAGAAGGGCCCCAGCATTTT. The full variable domain, in which reference TRBV19 and TRBJ1-5 provide the parts outside the CDR3, is DGGITQSPKYLFRKEGQNVTLSCEQNLNHDAMYWYRQDPGQGLRLIYYSQIVNDFQKGDIAEGYSVSREKKESFPLTVTSAQKNPTAFYLCASSSRTGEGPQHFGDGTRLSIL.